Here is one TCR beta chain with its context. This record belongs to a study of T cell responses to AZD1222 COVID-19 vaccine. Profiled with immunoSEQ multiplex PCR; TCRdb holds only in-frame clones, not every one. The repertoire holds tens of thousands of clones, with just over 85% as singletons. The V segment lost 6 bases and the J segment 5 bases; nucleotides outside the gene matches: 8. Germline V CDR1 and CDR2: SNHLY, FYNNEI. The CDR3 sequence is 15 residues long. The chain has TRBV2 and TRBJ2-1, with TRBD2 matching over 9 bases. The sample in question was peripheral blood, obtained on day 0 of AZD1222 vaccination. The sequence came from an adult in good health. CDR3 DNA sequence: TGTGCCAGCAGCGGGACTAGCCCCACACACAATGAGCAGTTCTTC. This translates into CASSGTSPTHNEQFF.